Listed below are T cell receptor beta chains from one sample, sequenced in a study of T cells in tumors after PD-1 blockade. Profiled with immunoSEQ multiplex PCR; TCRdb holds only in-frame clones, not every one. The repertoire holds tens of thousands of clones, with about three quarters as singletons. The sequencing here drew on PBMCs, taken after anti-PD-1 treatment. Source of these receptors: a human donor with basal cell carcinoma. Both conserved end residues are part of each CDR3. The order of the fields is D gene, V gene, clone size, CDR3 length, J gene, CDR3 DNA, CDR3 protein. D genes are given only for firm matches. The size entry is marked missing in some rows and otherwise reads once, few, many or a size class.

>NA|TRBV4-1|few|16|TRBJ2-1
TGCGCCAGCAGCCAAATAGACATTCTCTCCTACAATGAGCAGTTCTTC
CASSQIDILSYNEQFF
>NA|TRBV12-3/TRBV12-4|NA|13|TRBJ2-1
TGTGCCAGCACCCACCACCGCACGGGTGAGCAGTTCTTC
CASTHHRTGEQFF
>NA|TRBV29-1|few|14|TRBJ1-2
TGCAGCGTTGAGGAGGGGAGTAGGGGCTATGGCTACACCTTC
CSVEEGSRGYGYTF
>NA|TRBV5-1|NA|16|TRBJ2-2
TGCGCCAGCACAACGGGGACCCTCACGAACACCGGGGAGCTGTTTTTT
CASTTGTLTNTGELFF
>TRBD2|TRBV12-3/TRBV12-4|once|13|TRBJ2-1
TGTGCCAGCAGATTTCTTCTAGCGGGACACCAGTTCTTC
CASRFLLAGHQFF
>NA|TRBV29-1|NA|16|TRBJ2-3
TGCAGCGTTGAATCTATTCGAGGGTCTAGCACAGATACGCAGTATTTT
CSVESIRGSSTDTQYF
>NA|TRBV6-5|NA|16|TRBJ1-4
TGTGCCAGCAGTTACTCAGTAGGGGGAGGGGATGAAAAACTGTTTTTT
CASSYSVGGGDEKLFF
>NA|TRBV20-1|NA|11|TRBJ2-5
TGCAGTGCTAGATCACAAGAGACCCAGTACTTC
CSARSQETQYF
>TRBD1|TRBV5-1|NA|14|TRBJ1-1
TGCGCCAGCAGCCGGGACAGCCTGAACACTGAAGCTTTCTTT
CASSRDSLNTEAFF
>NA|TRBV3-1/TRBV3-2|NA|11|TRBJ2-1
TGTGCCAGCAGCCAAGCGGGGGAGCAGTTCTTC
CASSQAGEQFF
>TRBD1|TRBV19|NA|14|TRBJ1-1
TGTGCCAGTGGGGGGGACAGGGATATTCACCTAGCTTTCTTT
CASGGDRDIHLAFF